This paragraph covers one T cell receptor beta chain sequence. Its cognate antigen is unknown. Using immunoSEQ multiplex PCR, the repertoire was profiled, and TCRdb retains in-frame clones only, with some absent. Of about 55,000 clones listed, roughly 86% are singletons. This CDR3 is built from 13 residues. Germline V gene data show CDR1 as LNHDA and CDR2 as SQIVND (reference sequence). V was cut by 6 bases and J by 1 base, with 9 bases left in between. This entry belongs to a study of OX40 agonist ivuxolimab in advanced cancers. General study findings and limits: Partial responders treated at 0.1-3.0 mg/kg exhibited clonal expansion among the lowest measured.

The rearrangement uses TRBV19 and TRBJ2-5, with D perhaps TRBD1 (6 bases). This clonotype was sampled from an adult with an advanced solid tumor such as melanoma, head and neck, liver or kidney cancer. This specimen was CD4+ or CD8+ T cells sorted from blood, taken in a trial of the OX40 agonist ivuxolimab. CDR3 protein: CASRTQGQETQYF. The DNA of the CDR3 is TGTGCCAGTAGGACACAGGGCCAAGAGACCCAGTACTTC.